The 6 T cell receptor beta chains listed next were all sequenced from one sample in a study of T cell changes during pregnancy in multiple sclerosis. Assay: immunoSEQ multiplex PCR; the TCRdb copy retains only in-frame clones and omits some. The table includes roughly 40,000 clones, roughly 92% detected once. Sequenced here: CD4+ T cells from peripheral blood mononuclear cells, sampled before pregnancy. These receptors all come from a female donor with multiple sclerosis, enrolled in a pregnancy study.

This chain connects TRBV2 to TRBJ1-5; the match to TRBD1 covers 8 bases. V was clipped by 6 bases and J by 4 bases; unmatched bases: 8. CDR3 length: 15 amino acids. The germline V gene has CDR1 SNHLY and CDR2 FYNNEI. The DNA of the CDR3 is TGTGCCAGCAGACTGGACAGGGCTGAAAATCAGCCCCAGCATTTT. This codes for CASRLDRAENQPQHF. The full variable domain, rest sourced from reference TRBV2 and TRBJ1-5, is EPEVTQTPSHQVTQMGQEVILRCVPISNHLYFYWYRQILGQKVEFLVSFYNNEISEKSEIFDDQFSVERPDGSNFTLKIRSTKLEDSAMYFCASRLDRAENQPQHFGDGTRLSIL.

The V gene is TRBV19, the J gene TRBJ2-5, with TRBD1 identical over 10 bases. The CDR3 runs 15 residues. J lost 4 bases, V lost 1 base, and 3 bases had no gene match. CDR1 and CDR2 from the germline V gene are LNHDA and SQIVND (reference sequence). CDR3 protein: CASSIGQGAGETQYF. CDR3 bases: TGTGCCAGTAGTATAGGACAGGGGGCGGGAGAGACCCAGTACTTC.

The chain links TRBV4-2 to TRBJ2-2; TRBD2 agrees at 11 bases. The germline V gene has CDR1 LGHNA and CDR2 YNFKEQ. CDR3 size: 18 residues. Germline trimming cut 1 base from V and 4 bases from J; bases unmatched to any gene: 8. DNA for the CDR3: TGTGCCAGCAGCCAAGGTAGGACTAGCGGGCCCTTCACCGGGGAGCTGTTTTTT. Translating gives CASSQGRTSGPFTGELFF.

In its sample, this clone was seen once. This chain uses TRBV5-1 with TRBJ2-7, with 7 bases aligning to TRBD2. V was clipped by 4 bases and J by 6 bases; unmatched bases: 10. This CDR3 is built from 14 residues. CDR1 is SGHRS and CDR2 is YFSETQ in the germline V gene. The CDR3 region is CASSNPPSGGEQYF. The CDR3 DNA reads as TGCGCCAGCAGCAACCCCCCTAGCGGTGGCGAGCAGTACTTC.

This chain links TRBV5-1 with TRBJ2-7, with D perhaps matching TRBD2 (6 bases). Looked up from germline, CDR1 is SGHRS and CDR2 is YFSETQ. V was pared by 4 bases and J by 3 bases, with 20 bases between. The CDR3 runs to 16 residues. The CDR3 loop is CASSREPTGSRYEQYF. CDR3 DNA sequence: TGCGCCAGCAGCCGGGAGCCAACCGGGTCTCGCTACGAGCAGTACTTC.

The chain carries TRBV28 and TRBJ2-1; 10 positions match TRBD2. CDR1 is MDHEN and CDR2 is SYDVKM in the germline V gene. The V gene end was trimmed by 2 bases and the J gene end by 3 bases; junction bases not matched to a gene: 1. CDR3 length: 15 amino acids. CDR3 DNA: TGTGCCAGCAGTTTAACTAGCGGGAACTACAATGAGCAGTTCTTC. Amino acid sequence: CASSLTSGNYNEQFF. Based on the CDR3 plus reference TRBV28 and TRBJ2-1, the full variable domain is DVKVTQSSRYLVKRTGEKVFLECVQDMDHENMFWYRQDPGLGLRLIYFSYDVKMKEKGDIPEGYSVSREKKERFSLILESASTNQTSMYLCASSLTSGNYNEQFFGPGTRLTVL.